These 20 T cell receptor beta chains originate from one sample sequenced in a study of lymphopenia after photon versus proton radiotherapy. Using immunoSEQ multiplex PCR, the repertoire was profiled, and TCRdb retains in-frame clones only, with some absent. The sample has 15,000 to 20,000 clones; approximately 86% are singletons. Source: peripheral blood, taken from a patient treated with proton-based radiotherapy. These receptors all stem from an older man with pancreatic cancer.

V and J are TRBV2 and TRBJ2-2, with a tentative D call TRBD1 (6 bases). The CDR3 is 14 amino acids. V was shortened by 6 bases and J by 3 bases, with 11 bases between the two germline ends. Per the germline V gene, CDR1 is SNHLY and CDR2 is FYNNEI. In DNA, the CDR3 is TGTGCCAGCAGGAGGTACAGGGACACCGGGGAGCTGTTTTTT. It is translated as CASRRYRDTGELFF. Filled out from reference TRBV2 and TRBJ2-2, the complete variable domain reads EPEVTQTPSHQVTQMGQEVILRCVPISNHLYFYWYRQILGQKVEFLVSFYNNEISEKSEIFDDQFSVERPDGSNFTLKIRSTKLEDSAMYFCASRRYRDTGELFFGEGSRLTVL.

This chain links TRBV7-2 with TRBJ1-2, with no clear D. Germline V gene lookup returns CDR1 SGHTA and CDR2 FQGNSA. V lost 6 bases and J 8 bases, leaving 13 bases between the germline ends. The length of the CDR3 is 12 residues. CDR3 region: CASSPNLGGYTF. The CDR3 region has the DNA TGTGCCAGCAGTCCTAACTTGGGGGGCTACACCTTC.

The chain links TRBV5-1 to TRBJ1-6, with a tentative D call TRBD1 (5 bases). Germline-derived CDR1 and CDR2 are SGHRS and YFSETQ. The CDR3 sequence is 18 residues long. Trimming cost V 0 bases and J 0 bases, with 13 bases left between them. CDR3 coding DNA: TGCGCCAGCAGCTTGGGACAGATCAGAAGCTCCTATAATTCACCCCTCCACTTT. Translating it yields CASSLGQIRSSYNSPLHF.

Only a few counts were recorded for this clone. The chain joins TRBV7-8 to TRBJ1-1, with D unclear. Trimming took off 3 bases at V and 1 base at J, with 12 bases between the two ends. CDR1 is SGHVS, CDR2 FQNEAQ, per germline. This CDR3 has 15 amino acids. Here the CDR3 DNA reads TGTGCCAGCAGCTTTCGTTCAAACAGGAACACTGAAGCTTTCTTT. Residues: CASSFRSNRNTEAFF.

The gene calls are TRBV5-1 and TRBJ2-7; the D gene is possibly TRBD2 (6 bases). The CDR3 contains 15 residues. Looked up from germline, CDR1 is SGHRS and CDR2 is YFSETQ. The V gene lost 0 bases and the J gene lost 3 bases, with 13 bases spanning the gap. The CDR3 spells CASSLAGGVFYEQYF. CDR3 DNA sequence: TGCGCCAGCAGCTTGGCCGGAGGGGTATTCTACGAGCAGTACTTC.

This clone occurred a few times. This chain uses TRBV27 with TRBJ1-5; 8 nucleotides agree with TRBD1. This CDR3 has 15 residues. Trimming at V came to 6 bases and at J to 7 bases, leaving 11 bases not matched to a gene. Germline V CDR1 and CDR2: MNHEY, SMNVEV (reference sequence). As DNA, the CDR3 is TGTGCCAGCAGGTGGACAGGGAGCTTTGGGCAGCCCCAGCATTTT. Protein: CASRWTGSFGQPQHF.

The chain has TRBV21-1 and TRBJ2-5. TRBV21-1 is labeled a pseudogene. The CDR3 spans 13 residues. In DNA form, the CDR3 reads TGTGCCAGCGAAACCGGGACGTACGAGACCCAGTACTTC. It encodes CASETGTYETQYF.

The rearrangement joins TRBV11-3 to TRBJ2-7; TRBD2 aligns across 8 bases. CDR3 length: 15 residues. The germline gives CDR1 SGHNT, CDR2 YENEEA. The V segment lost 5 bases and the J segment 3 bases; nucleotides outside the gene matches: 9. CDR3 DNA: TGTGCCAGCAGCCCCAACCCTAGCGGGCTCTACGAGCAGTACTTC. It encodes CASSPNPSGLYEQYF.

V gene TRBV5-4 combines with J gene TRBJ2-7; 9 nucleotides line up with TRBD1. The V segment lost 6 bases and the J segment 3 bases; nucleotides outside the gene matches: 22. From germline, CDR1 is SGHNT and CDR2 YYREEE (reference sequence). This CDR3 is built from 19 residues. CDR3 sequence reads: CASMSGTGRGGTHYYEQYF. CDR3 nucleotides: TGTGCCAGCATGTCCGGGACAGGGAGGGGTGGGACCCACTACTACGAGCAGTACTTC. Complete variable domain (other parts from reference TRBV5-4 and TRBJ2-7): ETGVTQSPTHLIKTRGQQVTLRCSSQSGHNTVSWYQQALGQGPQFIFQYYREEENGRGNFPPRFSGLQFPNYSSELNVNALELDDSALYLCASMSGTGRGGTHYYEQYFGPGTRLTVT.

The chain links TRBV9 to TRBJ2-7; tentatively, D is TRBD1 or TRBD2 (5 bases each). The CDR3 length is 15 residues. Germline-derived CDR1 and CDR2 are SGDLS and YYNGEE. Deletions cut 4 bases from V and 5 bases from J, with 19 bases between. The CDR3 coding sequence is TGTGCCAGCAGCCCCTCCGGGACCTCGATAGACGAGCAGTACTTC. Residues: CASSPSGTSIDEQYF.

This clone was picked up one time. The CDR3 reads CASSPPQGAGNYGYTF. CDR3 nucleotide sequence: TGTGCCAGCAGCCCCCCCCAGGGGGCGGGTAACTATGGCTACACCTTC. This rearrangement joins TRBV9 to TRBJ1-2, with 8 bases aligning to TRBD1. This CDR3 is 16 amino acids long. CDR1 SGDLS and CDR2 YYNGEE come from the germline V gene. The J segment lost 1 base and the V segment lost 4 bases, leaving 9 bases of the junction unmatched.

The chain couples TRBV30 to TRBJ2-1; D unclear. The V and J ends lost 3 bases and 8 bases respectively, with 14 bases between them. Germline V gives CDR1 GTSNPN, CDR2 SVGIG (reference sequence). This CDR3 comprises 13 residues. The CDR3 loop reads CAWSRKGAYEQFF. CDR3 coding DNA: TGTGCCTGGAGCCGGAAGGGCGCCTATGAGCAGTTCTTC.

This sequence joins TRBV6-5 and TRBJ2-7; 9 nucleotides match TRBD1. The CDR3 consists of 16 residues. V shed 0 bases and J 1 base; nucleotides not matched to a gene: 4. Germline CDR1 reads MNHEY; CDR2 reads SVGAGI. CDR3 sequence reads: CASSYSGGTGSYEQYF. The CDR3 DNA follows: TGTGCCAGCAGTTACTCGGGAGGGACAGGGTCCTACGAGCAGTACTTC.

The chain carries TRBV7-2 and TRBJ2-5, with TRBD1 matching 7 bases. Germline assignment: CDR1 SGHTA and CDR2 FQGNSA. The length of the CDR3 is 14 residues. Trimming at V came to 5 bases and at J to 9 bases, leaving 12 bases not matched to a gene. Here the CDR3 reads CASSKQTGFGSQYF. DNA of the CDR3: TGTGCCAGCAGCAAGCAGACAGGGTTCGGTTCCCAGTACTTC.

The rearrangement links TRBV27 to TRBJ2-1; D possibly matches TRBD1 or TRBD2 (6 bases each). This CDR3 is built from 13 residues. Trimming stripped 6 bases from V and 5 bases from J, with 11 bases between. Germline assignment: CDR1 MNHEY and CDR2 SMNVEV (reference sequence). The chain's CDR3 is CASRKGGNNEQFF. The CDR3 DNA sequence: TGTGCCAGCAGGAAAGGGGGGAACAATGAGCAGTTCTTC.

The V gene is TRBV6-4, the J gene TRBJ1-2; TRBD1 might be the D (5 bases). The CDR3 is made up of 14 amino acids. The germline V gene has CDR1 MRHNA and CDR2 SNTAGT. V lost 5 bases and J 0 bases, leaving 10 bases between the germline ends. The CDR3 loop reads CASSPSTANYGYTF. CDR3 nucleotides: TGTGCCAGCAGTCCTTCGACAGCTAACTATGGCTACACCTTC.

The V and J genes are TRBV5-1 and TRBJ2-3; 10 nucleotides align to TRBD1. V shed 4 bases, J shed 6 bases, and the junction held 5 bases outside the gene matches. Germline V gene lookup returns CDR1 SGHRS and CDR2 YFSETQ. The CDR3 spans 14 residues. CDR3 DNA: TGCGCCAGCAGCCCCGGACAGGGGGGGGATACGCAGTATTTT. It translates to CASSPGQGGDTQYF.

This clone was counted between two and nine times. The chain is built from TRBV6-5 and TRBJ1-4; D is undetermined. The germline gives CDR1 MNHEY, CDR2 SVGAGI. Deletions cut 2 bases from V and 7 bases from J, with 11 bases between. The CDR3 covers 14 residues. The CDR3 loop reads CASSYRGSGEKLFF. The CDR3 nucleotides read TGTGCCAGCAGTTACCGGGGTTCCGGTGAAAAACTGTTTTTT.

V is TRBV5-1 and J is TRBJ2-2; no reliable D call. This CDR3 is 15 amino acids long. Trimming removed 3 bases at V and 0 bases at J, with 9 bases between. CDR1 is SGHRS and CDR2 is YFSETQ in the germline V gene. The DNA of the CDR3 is TGCGCCAGCAGCTCCGCGACTGCGAACACCGGGGAGCTGTTTTTT. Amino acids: CASSSATANTGELFF.

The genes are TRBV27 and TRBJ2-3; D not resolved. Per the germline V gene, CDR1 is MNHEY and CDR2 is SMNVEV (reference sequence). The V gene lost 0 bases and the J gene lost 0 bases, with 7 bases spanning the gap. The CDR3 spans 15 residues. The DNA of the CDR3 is TGTGCCAGCAGTTTATCACGCGGCAGCACAGATACGCAGTATTTT. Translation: CASSLSRGSTDTQYF.